The 27 T cell receptor beta chains below all came from one sample that was sequenced in a study of CD8 T cells in ankylosing spondylitis (dated by TCRdb to 2016 to 2017). Library generation was performed with 5' RACE. Sequencing was carried out with an Illumina HiSeq 2500. TCRdb cleaned the public reads at Q25 with fastp, built clones with MiXCR and kept in-frame beta chains. Records with the same CDR3 protein are collapsed into one entry carrying the most frequent genes and DNA. A total of around 220,000 distinct CDR3 sequences appear in this sample, over 9.5% of them only once. Together, the top ten hold about 20% of the sample. Material for sequencing was blood, either unsorted or a sorted T cell fraction (not recorded which). The receptors originated from a male donor with ankylosing spondylitis or in good health (not recorded which).

This clonotype was seen repeatedly, ten times or more. V and J are TRBV5-1 and TRBJ2-3; 9 nucleotides line up with TRBD1. CDR1 is SGHRS, CDR2 YFSETQ, per germline. The CDR3 loop spans 16 amino acids. Unmatched junction bases numbered 6, after V lost 4 bases and J lost 0 bases. CDR3 residues: CASSRTTGGSTDTQYF. The CDR3 DNA follows: TGCGCCAGCAGCCGGACGACAGGGGGTAGCACAGATACGCAGTATTTT.

In this sample, this clonotype turned up a few times. The V and J genes are TRBV27 and TRBJ1-1, with D perhaps TRBD1 (6 bases). Per germline, CDR1 MNHEY and CDR2 SMNVEV (reference sequence). V was clipped by 1 base and J by 6 bases, with 18 bases between them. The CDR3 is 16 amino acids. CDR3 amino acids: CASSLYVAQGRSEAFF. CDR3 sequence (DNA): TGTGCCAGCAGTTTATATGTAGCTCAGGGGAGATCTGAAGCTTTCTTT.

This clonotype was recorded at least ten times. The chain couples TRBV7-9 to TRBJ1-1; a possible D gene is TRBD1 (6 bases). CDR1 SEHNR and CDR2 FQNEAQ come from the germline V gene (reference sequence). The CDR3 is made up of 14 amino acids. The V and J ends lost 8 bases and 2 bases respectively, with 15 bases between them. CDR3 in amino acids: CASLLYGTNTEAFF. The CDR3 DNA is TGTGCCAGCCTCTTGTACGGGACAAACACTGAAGCTTTCTTT.

There are a few counts of this clonotype. This chain connects TRBV7-3 to TRBJ2-1; tentative D call: TRBD1 (5 bases). The V gene's germline CDR1 is SGHTA and CDR2 FQGTGA. The V and J ends lost 5 bases and 3 bases respectively, with 17 bases between them. CDR3 length: 16 amino acids. The CDR3 DNA follows: TGTGCCAGCAGCGAGACAGCCCACAGCAGCTACAATGAGCAGTTCTTC. Protein sequence: CASSETAHSSYNEQFF.

There are many counts of this clonotype. The rearrangement links TRBV10-3 to TRBJ2-1; no definite D call. Germline assignment: CDR1 ENHRY and CDR2 SYGVKD. There are 13 residues in the CDR3. Trimming pared 4 bases from V and 8 bases from J, leaving 12 bases between. The CDR3 loop is CAISVPDVDEQFF. The CDR3 nucleotides are TGTGCCATCAGTGTCCCCGATGTCGATGAGCAGTTCTTC.

This clonotype was counted many times. The chain employs TRBV20-1 and TRBJ2-1; 7 nucleotides agree with TRBD2. The V gene's germline CDR1 is DFQATT and CDR2 SNEGSKA (reference sequence). With 5 bases clipped from V and 0 bases from J, the junction kept 10 bases outside the gene matches. The CDR3 is 16 amino acids. In nucleotides, the CDR3 is TGCAGTGCTGACGACGGCGGGGGAAGCTCCTACAATGAGCAGTTCTTC. It yields the protein CSADDGGGSSYNEQFF.

The rearrangement links TRBV28 to TRBJ1-5, with 7 bases aligning to TRBD1. The CDR3 covers 16 residues. The V gene end was trimmed by 5 bases and the J gene end by 7 bases; junction bases not matched to a gene: 14. Germline V gene sequence: CDR1 MDHEN, CDR2 SYDVKM. The CDR3 sequence is CASSVAGIGGEQPQHF. In DNA, the CDR3 is TGTGCCAGCAGTGTCGCCGGGATAGGGGGCGAACAGCCCCAGCATTTT.

There are many counts of this clonotype. This chain uses TRBV12-3 or TRBV12-4 with TRBJ1-5, with a tentative D call TRBD1 (6 bases). The CDR3 has 15 residues. V gave up 8 bases and J gave up 7 bases, with 21 bases separating them. DNA of the CDR3: TGTGCCAGCCGCTCGCCACAGGGTCAGGGCCAGCCCCAGCATTTT. It encodes CASRSPQGQGQPQHF.

This clonotype was seen at least ten times. Written as DNA, the CDR3 is TGTGCCACCAGCGGAGCTTTCGAGGCTAGCACAGATACGCAGTATTTT. Translating it yields CATSGAFEASTDTQYF. This chain connects TRBV15 to TRBJ2-3; D unclear. Looked up from germline, CDR1 is LNHNV and CDR2 is YYDKDF (reference sequence). This CDR3 has 16 amino acids. Trimming cost V 5 bases and J 0 bases, with 15 bases left between them.

This chain joins TRBV13 and TRBJ2-4; 9 bases map to TRBD1. J lost 7 bases, V lost 6 bases, and 10 bases had no gene match. This CDR3 spans 15 amino acids. Germline CDR1 reads PRHDT; CDR2 reads FYEKMQ (reference sequence). The CDR3 bases are TGTGCCAGCAGTCGTTCCGGGACAGGGAGGAACATTCAGTACTTC. Its protein product is CASSRSGTGRNIQYF.

This clonotype came up many times. This chain uses TRBV28 with TRBJ1-5; no firm D call. With 6 bases removed from V and 0 bases from J, the gap between germline ends came to 9 bases. This CDR3 contains 14 residues. Germline-derived CDR1 and CDR2 are MDHEN and SYDVKM. CDR3 protein: CASSPLYSNQPQHF. CDR3 bases: TGTGCCAGCAGCCCACTTTATAGCAATCAGCCCCAGCATTTT.

This clonotype appeared a few times. The chain carries TRBV7-2 and TRBJ1-6, with D possibly TRBD1 on 5 matching bases. V lost 1 base to trimming and J lost 7 bases, with 14 bases between them. Germline V gene sequence: CDR1 SGHTA, CDR2 FQGNSA. The CDR3 runs to 16 residues. The CDR3 DNA follows: TGTGCCAGCAGCTTAGACGCGTCAGGGCCGAATTCACCCCTCCACTTT. Translation gives CASSLDASGPNSPLHF. Full variable domain (rest looked up from reference TRBV7-2 and TRBJ1-6): GAGVSQSPSNKVTEKGKDVELRCDPISGHTALYWYRQSLGQGLEFLIYFQGNSAPDKSGLPSDRFSAERTGGSVSTLTIQRTQQEDSAVYLCASSLDASGPNSPLHFGNGTRLTVT.

This clonotype has ten or more counts. The chain couples TRBV20-1 to TRBJ1-5, with a weak D call TRBD1 (5 bases). The CDR3 length is 14 residues. CDR1 is DFQATT, CDR2 SNEGSKA, per germline (reference sequence). Trimming pared 5 bases from V and 5 bases from J, leaving 16 bases between. The CDR3 protein is CSASQGGGDQPQHF. The CDR3 DNA reads as TGCAGTGCTTCCCAGGGCGGAGGGGATCAGCCCCAGCATTTT.

There are many counts of this clonotype. The J gene is TRBJ2-1, the V gene TRBV12-3 or TRBV12-4; the D gene is possibly TRBD2 (6 bases). This CDR3 has 18 amino acids. Deletions cut 1 base from V and 0 bases from J, with 16 bases between. The CDR3 DNA reads TGTGCCAGCAGTTTAGAAACGGGGTTGGGGGGCTCCTACAATGAGCAGTTCTTC. Its protein is CASSLETGLGGSYNEQFF.

This clonotype was found many times. The chain employs TRBV5-6 and TRBJ1-4; D may be TRBD1 (6 bases). The V gene's germline CDR1 is SGHDT and CDR2 YYEEEE. V was trimmed by 1 base and J by 5 bases, leaving 12 bases between them. The CDR3 is 15 residues long. For the CDR3, the DNA is TGTGCCAGCAGCTTGAAAACAGGGCCGAATGAAAAACTGTTTTTT. Its translation: CASSLKTGPNEKLFF.

This clonotype was seen many times. The chain links TRBV5-6 to TRBJ2-7; D possibly corresponds to TRBD1 (6 bases). The CDR3 has 16 amino acids. Trimming took 3 bases from V and 6 from J, leaving 22 bases between them. Germline V lookup: CDR1 SGHDT, CDR2 YYEEEE. The CDR3 coding sequence is TGTGCCAGCAGCTCAACCACACAGGGCTACGATCGCGAGCAGTACTTC. This codes for CASSSTTQGYDREQYF.

This clonotype was recorded many times. The chain is built from TRBV24-1 and TRBJ2-1, with 8 bases identical to TRBD1. Germline loops: CDR1 KGHDR, CDR2 SFDVKD. The length of the CDR3 is 16 residues. Trimming at V came to 4 bases and at J to 6 bases, leaving 10 bases not matched to a gene. The CDR3 DNA reads as TGTGCCACCAGTGAACCAGGGGGCCAGTTCGCCAATGAGCAGTTCTTC. Its protein product is CATSEPGGQFANEQFF.

This clonotype was seen more than once but under ten times. The chain uses TRBV11-1 and TRBJ2-7, with 7 bases fitting TRBD1. The germline gives CDR1 SGHAT, CDR2 FQDESV (reference sequence). This CDR3 has 18 residues. V dropped 5 bases and J dropped 3; count of bases not matched to a gene: 19. The CDR3 region is CASSLTLGGSLIDYEQYF. The CDR3 DNA reads TGTGCCAGCAGCCTGACTCTAGGGGGCTCACTTATTGACTACGAGCAGTACTTC.

This clonotype came up many times. V usage is TRBV19 and J usage is TRBJ2-7; D remains unclear. V lost 6 bases and J lost 5, with 8 bases in between. CDR1 LNHDA and CDR2 SQIVND come from the germline V gene (reference sequence). This CDR3 contains 11 residues. The CDR3 reads CASSGWDEQYF. The DNA for the CDR3 is TGTGCCAGTAGCGGGTGGGACGAGCAGTACTTC.

Ten or more counts support this clonotype. This chain links TRBV6-1 with TRBJ2-7; TRBD2 is a possible D gene (6 bases). Germline CDR1 reads MNHNS; CDR2 reads SASEGT. The ends were cut back, 4 bases at V and 1 base at J, with 17 bases in the middle. The CDR3 covers 16 residues. For the CDR3, the DNA is TGTGCCAGCAGTGCCAGGAGGGTCCAAGAGTCCTACGAGCAGTACTTC. Encoded protein: CASSARRVQESYEQYF.

Note on this clonotype: A much larger clone lies a single base off, so this may be a read error. The gene calls are TRBV2 and TRBJ2-3, with TRBD1 as a possible D gene (6 bases). Germline V gives CDR1 SNHLY, CDR2 FYNNEI. The CDR3 spans 14 residues. CDR3 sequence (DNA): TGTGCCAGCAGTGAATTACAGGGCACAAATACGCAGTATTTT. Residues: CASSELQGTNTQYF.

This clonotype was counted many times. The rearrangement joins TRBV7-2 to TRBJ2-1, with 7 nucleotides matching TRBD2. Germline V CDR1 and CDR2: SGHTA, FQGNSA. With V trimmed by 3 bases and J by 8 bases, 7 bases remained unmatched. The CDR3 runs to 14 residues. CDR3 coding DNA: TGTGCCAGCAGCTTGAGGGGACTATCGCATGAGCAGTTCTTC. It specifies CASSLRGLSHEQFF.

This clonotype was seen a few times. The J gene is TRBJ2-2, the V gene TRBV20-1; perhaps D is TRBD1 or TRBD2 (6 bases each). The CDR3 runs 17 residues. From germline, CDR1 is DFQATT and CDR2 SNEGSKA (reference sequence). With 0 bases removed from V and 1 base from J, the gap between germline ends came to 15 bases. DNA of the CDR3: TGCAGTGCTAGAGATCAGCTCGGGGGCCTGAACACCGGGGAGCTGTTTTTT. Translation gives CSARDQLGGLNTGELFF.

This clonotype was recorded a few times. The V and J genes are TRBV20-1 and TRBJ2-7, with no clear D. CDR1 and CDR2 (germline): DFQATT, SNEGSKA (reference sequence). V lost 6 bases and J 3 bases, leaving 6 bases between the germline ends. The CDR3 spans 10 residues. The CDR3 bases are TGCAGTGCCGCGCTCTACGAGCAGTACTTC. This codes for CSAALYEQYF.

This clonotype was recorded many times. The genes are TRBV5-1 and TRBJ2-1; D gene ambiguous. CDR3 length equals 14 residues. Germline V gene lookup returns CDR1 SGHRS and CDR2 YFSETQ. V lost 1 base and J lost 6, with 11 bases in between. The CDR3 sequence: CASSLRVAGNEQFF. Here the CDR3 DNA reads TGCGCCAGCAGCTTGCGCGTGGCAGGCAATGAGCAGTTCTTC.

This clonotype was detected ten times or more. The genes are TRBV5-1 and TRBJ2-2; 15 bases agree with TRBD2. V was clipped by 4 bases and J by 3 bases; unmatched bases: 7. The CDR3 is 18 amino acids. In germline, CDR1 is SGHRS, CDR2 YFSETQ. The CDR3 here is CASSIGTSGGTHTGELFF. In DNA, the CDR3 is TGCGCCAGCAGCATTGGGACTAGCGGGGGGACACACACCGGGGAGCTGTTTTTT.

This clonotype has ten or more counts. V and J are TRBV10-3 and TRBJ1-6; 8 bases align to TRBD1. From germline, CDR1 is ENHRY and CDR2 SYGVKD. The CDR3 is made up of 13 amino acids. V was clipped by 6 bases and J by 8 bases; unmatched bases: 3. CDR3 nucleotide sequence: TGTGCCATCAGGACGGACAGGGATTCACCCCTCCACTTT. As protein: CAIRTDRDSPLHF.